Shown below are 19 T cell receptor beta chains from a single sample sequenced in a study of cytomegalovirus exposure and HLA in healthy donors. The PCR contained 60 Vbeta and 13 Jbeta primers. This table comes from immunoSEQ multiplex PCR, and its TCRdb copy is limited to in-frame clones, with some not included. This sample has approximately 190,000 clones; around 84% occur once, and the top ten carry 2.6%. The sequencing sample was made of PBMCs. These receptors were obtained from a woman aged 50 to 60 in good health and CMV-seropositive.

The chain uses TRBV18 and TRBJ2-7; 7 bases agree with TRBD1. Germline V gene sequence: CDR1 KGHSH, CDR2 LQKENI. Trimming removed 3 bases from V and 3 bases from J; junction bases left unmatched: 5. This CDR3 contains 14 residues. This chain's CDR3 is CASSPSGTDYEQYF. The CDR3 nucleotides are TGTGCCAGCTCACCGTCCGGGACAGACTACGAGCAGTACTTC. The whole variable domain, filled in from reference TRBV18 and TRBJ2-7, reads NAGVMQNPRHLVRRRGQEARLRCSPMKGHSHVYWYRQLPEEGLKFMVYLQKENIIDESGMPKERFSAEFPKEGPSILRIQQVVRGDSAAYFCASSPSGTDYEQYFGPGTRLTVT.

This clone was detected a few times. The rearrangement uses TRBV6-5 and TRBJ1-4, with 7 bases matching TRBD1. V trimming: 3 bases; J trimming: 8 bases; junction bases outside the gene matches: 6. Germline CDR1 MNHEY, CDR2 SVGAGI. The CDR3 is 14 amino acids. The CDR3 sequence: CASSYRGTVEKLFF. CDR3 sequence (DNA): TGTGCCAGCAGTTATCGCGGGACAGTCGAAAAACTGTTTTTT.

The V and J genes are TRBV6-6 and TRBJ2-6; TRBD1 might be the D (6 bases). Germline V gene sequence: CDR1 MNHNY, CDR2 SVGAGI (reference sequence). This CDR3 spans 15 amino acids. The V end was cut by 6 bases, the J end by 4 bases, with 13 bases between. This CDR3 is CASRKTGEGANVLTF. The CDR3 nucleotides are TGTGCCAGCAGGAAGACAGGCGAGGGGGCCAACGTCCTGACTTTC.

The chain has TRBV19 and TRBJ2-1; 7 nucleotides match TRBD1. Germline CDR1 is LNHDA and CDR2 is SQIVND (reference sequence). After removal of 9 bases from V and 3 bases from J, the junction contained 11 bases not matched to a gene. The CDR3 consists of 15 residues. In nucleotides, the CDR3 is TGTGCCAGCACAGGGGACACAAAGTACTACAATGAGCAGTTCTTC. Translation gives CASTGDTKYYNEQFF.

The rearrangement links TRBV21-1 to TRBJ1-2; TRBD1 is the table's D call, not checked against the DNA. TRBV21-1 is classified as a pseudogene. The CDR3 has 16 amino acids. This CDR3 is CASSKGGYGQGLGYTF. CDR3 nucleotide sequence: TGTGCCAGCAGCAAAGGGGGTTATGGGCAGGGCCTTGGCTACACCTTC.

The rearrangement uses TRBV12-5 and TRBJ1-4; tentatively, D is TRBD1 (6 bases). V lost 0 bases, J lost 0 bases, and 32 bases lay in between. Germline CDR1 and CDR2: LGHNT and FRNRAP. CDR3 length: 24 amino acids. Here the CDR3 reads CASGLVAIRDMGARSLATNEKLFF. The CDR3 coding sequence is TGTGCTAGTGGTTTGGTAGCAATAAGGGATATGGGGGCCCGAAGCTTAGCAACTAATGAAAAACTGTTTTTT.

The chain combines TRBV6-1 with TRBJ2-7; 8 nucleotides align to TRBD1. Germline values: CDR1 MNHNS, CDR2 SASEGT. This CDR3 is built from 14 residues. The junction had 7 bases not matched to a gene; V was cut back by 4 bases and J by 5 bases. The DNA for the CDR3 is TGTGCCAGCAGTGGGTCACAGGGGGTCAACGAGCAGTACTTC. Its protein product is CASSGSQGVNEQYF.

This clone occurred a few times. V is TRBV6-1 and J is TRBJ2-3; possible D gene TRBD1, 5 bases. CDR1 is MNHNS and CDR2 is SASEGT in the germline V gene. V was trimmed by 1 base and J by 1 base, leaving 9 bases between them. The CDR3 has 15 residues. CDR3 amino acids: CASSEGTTGTDTQYF. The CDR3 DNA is TGTGCCAGCAGTGAAGGGACAACTGGCACAGATACGCAGTATTTT.

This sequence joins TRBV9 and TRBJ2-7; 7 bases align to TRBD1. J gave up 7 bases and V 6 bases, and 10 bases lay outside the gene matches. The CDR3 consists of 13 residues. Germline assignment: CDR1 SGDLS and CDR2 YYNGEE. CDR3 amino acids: CASTAGTEGEQYF. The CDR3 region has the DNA TGTGCCAGCACCGCCGGGACAGAAGGGGAGCAGTACTTC.

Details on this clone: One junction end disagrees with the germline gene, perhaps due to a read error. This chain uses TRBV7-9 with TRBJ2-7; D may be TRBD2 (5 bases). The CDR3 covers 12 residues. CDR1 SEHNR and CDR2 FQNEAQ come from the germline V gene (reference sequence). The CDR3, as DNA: TGTTCCAGCAGCTTAGTAGGACTGGAGCAGTACTTC. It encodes CSSSLVGLEQYF.

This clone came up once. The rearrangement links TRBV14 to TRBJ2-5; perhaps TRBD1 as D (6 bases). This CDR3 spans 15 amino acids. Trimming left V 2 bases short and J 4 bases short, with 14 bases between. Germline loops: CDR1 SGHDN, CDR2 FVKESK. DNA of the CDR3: TGTGCCAGCAGCCAACGCAGGGGATCGATAGAGACCCAGTACTTC. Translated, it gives CASSQRRGSIETQYF.

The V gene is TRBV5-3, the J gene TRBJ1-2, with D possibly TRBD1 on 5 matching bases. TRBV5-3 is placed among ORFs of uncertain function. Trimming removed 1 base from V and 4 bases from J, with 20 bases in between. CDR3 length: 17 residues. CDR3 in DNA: TGTGCCAGAAGCTTGTTTCCGAGGGACTATCACTGCTATGGCTACACCTTC. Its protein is CARSLFPRDYHCYGYTF.

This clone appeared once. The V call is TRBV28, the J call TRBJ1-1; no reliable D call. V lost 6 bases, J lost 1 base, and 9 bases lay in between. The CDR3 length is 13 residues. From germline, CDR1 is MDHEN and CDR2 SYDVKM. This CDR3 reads CASRGSKNTEAFF. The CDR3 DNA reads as TGTGCCAGCAGGGGCTCCAAGAACACTGAAGCTTTCTTT.

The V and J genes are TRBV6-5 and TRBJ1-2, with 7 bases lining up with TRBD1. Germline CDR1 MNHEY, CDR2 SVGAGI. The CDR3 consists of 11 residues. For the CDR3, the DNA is TGTGTCTCAACAGGGGAATATGGCTACACCTTC. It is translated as CVSTGEYGYTF.

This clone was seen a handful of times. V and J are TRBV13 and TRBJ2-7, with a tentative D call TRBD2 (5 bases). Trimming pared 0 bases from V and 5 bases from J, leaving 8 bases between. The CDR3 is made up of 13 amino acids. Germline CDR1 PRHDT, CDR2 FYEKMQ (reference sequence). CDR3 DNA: TGTGCCAGCAGCTTAGGACAGAGGGACGAGCAGTACTTC. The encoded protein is CASSLGQRDEQYF.

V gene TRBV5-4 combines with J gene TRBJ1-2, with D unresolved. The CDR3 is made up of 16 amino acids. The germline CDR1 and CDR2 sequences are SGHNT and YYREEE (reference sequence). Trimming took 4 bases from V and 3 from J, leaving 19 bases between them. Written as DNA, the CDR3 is TGTGCCAGCAGCCCCGGGCCAGAGGGATTCTACTATGGCTACACCTTC. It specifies CASSPGPEGFYYGYTF.

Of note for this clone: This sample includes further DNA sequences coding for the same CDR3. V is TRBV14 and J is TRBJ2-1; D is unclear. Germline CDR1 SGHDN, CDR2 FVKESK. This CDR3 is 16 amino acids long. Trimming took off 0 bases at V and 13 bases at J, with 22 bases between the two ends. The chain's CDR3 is CASSQDKWPAVYPQFF. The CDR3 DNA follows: TGTGCCAGCAGCCAAGATAAGTGGCCCGCGGTTTATCCTCAGTTCTTC.

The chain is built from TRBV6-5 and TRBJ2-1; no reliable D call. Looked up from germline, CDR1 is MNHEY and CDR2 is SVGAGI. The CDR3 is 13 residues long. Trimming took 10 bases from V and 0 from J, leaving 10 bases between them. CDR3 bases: TGTGCCACACGCGAGAGCTCCTACAATGAGCAGTTCTTC. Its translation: CATRESSYNEQFF.

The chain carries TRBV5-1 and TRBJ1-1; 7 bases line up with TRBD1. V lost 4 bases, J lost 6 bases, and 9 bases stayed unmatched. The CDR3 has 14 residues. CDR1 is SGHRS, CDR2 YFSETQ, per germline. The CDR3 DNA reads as TGCGCCAGCAGCCCGACAGGGAATTTAGCTGAAGCTTTCTTT. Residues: CASSPTGNLAEAFF.